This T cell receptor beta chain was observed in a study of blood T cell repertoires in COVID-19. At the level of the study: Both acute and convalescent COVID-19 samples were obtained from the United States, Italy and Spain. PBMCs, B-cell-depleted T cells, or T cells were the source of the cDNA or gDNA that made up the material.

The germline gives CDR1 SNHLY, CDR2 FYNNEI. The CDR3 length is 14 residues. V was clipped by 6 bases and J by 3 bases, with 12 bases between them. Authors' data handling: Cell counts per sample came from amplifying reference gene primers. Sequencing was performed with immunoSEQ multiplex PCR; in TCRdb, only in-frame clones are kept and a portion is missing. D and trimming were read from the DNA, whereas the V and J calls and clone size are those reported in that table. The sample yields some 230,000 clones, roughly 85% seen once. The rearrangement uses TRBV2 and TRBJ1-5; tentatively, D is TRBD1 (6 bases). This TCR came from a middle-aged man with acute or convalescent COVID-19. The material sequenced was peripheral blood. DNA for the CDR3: TGTGCCAGCAGCGAGACAGGAGTCAATCAGCCCCAGCATTTT. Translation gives CASSETGVNQPQHF.